This T cell receptor (beta chain) was captured in a study of cytomegalovirus exposure and HLA in healthy donors (dated by TCRdb to the late 2010s). Broadly, across the study: According to an earlier analysis of 587 of the donors, some 180 million T cells yielded 117 million unique TCR beta sequences and more than 250 Gb of sequence data. To study patterns of TCR occurrence, a later analysis re-analyzed previously published TCR beta repertoires from under 750 donors and added high-resolution HLA genotyping. Genome-wide SNP genotypes for about 55% of the roughly 670 donors were used in a later genetic analysis, which treated that subset as a discovery cohort. Among around 400 genotyped donors of the cohort, an average of around 220,000 unique TCR beta nucleotide sequences was sequenced per donor, of which approximately 18% were non-productive. Every discovery cohort repertoire had been produced on one sequencing platform. Along with the approximately 650-subject first cohort, a separate validation cohort of 120 different subjects was used. Among the roughly 400 genotyped donors, around 79% belonged to the genetic ancestry cluster associated with self-reported Caucasian donors. High-throughput TCR immunosequencing, statistical association of individual TCRs with disease status, and machine learning were combined to predict cytomegalovirus infection status. The study used immunosequencing to profile the T cell repertoires of 666 subjects and linked those repertoires to cytomegalovirus serostatus. The number of donors typed differed by locus, with about 629-630 for A, B, C, DRB1 and DQB1, around 500 for DQA1, approximately 570 for DPA1, and about 450 for DPB1. An earlier analysis of roughly 600 of the donors used high-throughput TCR beta sequencing to judge whether each TCR beta V gene segment behaved as functional or pseudogenic. Class I and class II HLA loci were covered by the typing at four-digit resolution. Five DR-DQ haplotypes were handled as single units for association and clustering because linkage in the cohort was strong. An early release that covered fewer than 800 HLA-typed donors contained around 300 gigabases of sequencing data and tens of millions of unique TCR sequences. In the later analysis, no new phenotypic data were used to find candidate immune exposures; instead, reliance was placed on TCR beta sequences and their occurrence across donors. The study was designed to test whether signatures of past pathogen exposure could be identified by cataloging public T cell receptors. Alongside the repertoire data, information on donor age, sex, ethnicity and CMV serostatus was compiled. The full study reports these points: In vitro tests confirmed that a few of the cytomegalovirus-associated TCR beta chains recognize cytomegalovirus antigens. A further reported finding was that TCR beta sequences accurately predicted the HLA-A and HLA-B alleles for most subjects in the first cohort. Because the 87-base-pair reads could not distinguish some IMGT-functional V segments, including TRBV6-2 and TRBV6-3, those segments were excluded. In this cohort, only TCR beta chains were sequenced, and detectable features were limited by the absence of alpha or paired-chain data. For the cohort, immune exposure information was limited to CMV serostatus. When HLA alleles, especially DR and DQ, strongly co-occurred, TCR associations were difficult to assign to individual alleles. In the study, approximately 160 TCR beta chains were listed as associated with cytomegalovirus. A cluster of highly shared sequence variants was judged likely to be a technical artifact of the sequencing pipeline. A later analysis found that TCR association rates varied across HLA loci, with DRB1 alleles showing the most associated TCRs and HLA-C alleles the fewest. Most TCR sequences were seen in very few donors, while some public TCRs were found in many individuals. In a later genetic analysis, fewer N-insertions in productive TCRs were reported among donors in an Asian-associated ancestry cluster than the roughly 640-donor mean. In a later analysis, HLA-associated TCR beta chains showed more clonal expansion and lower generation probabilities than non-associated chains that were equally common. HLA typing was unavailable for some donors at each locus, so association tests used only the typed subset. Because counts were too low, 15 to 20 rarely observed V segments, including chromosome 9 orphons, were left out of the earlier analysis of 587 of the donors. The presence/absence analyses assumed that sequencing depth was roughly uniform across donors, and that assumption may not be true. A later analysis associated about 17,000 TCR beta sequences with specific HLA alleles at a false discovery rate of 0.05. According to a later analysis, most CMV-associated TCR beta chains appeared to be HLA-restricted, and the HLA associations seemed to be driven largely by CMV exposure. Broadly in line with IMGT annotations, most TCR beta V segments showed up in productive rearrangements about 87% or about 30% of the time in an earlier analysis of roughly 590 of the donors. Several of the top co-occurrence clusters appeared to be linked to parvovirus B19, influenza, CMV and Epstein-Barr virus, according to a later analysis. An association between a missense DCLRE1C variant and V-gene and J-gene trimming of TCR beta chains was found in a later genetic analysis and replicated in an independent cohort. Cytomegalovirus status was reported to be diagnosed by the classifier with high specificity and sensitivity in both the original and validation cohorts. The authors suggested that the approach could potentially be extended to other disease states and immunological phenotypes. Correlated functional status among segregating V segments might be attributable to linkage disequilibrium, but an unknown experimental factor could not be ruled out.

The CDR3 measures 14 amino acids from cysteine to phenylalanine. CDR3 DNA only is kept here, 42 bases in frame from base 1. Looking up the germline V gene (reference sequence) yields CDR1 SGHNT and CDR2 YYREEE. Trimming leaves V shorter by 4 bases and J shorter by 4 bases, with the junction holding 7 bases beyond the gene matches. The library was prepared using the immunoSEQ multiplex PCR assay. A mixture of 60 forward primers for TCR Vbeta segments and 13 reverse primers for TCR Jbeta segments was used in the multiplex PCR. Amplification of the CDR3 region of rearranged TCR beta genes was performed with a multiplex PCR assay on genomic DNA. Amplified TCR beta libraries were sequenced as 87-base-pair reads on the Illumina HiSeq System. Per the source publication's procedure: Across the 670 or so repertoires, a later analysis counted 80 million or so unique TCR beta chains, around 11 million of which were shared by at least two donors. To remove PCR and sequencing errors, raw reads were error-corrected and collapsed into unique sequences using a nearest-neighbor algorithm that merged closely related sequences. CDR3 sequences were aligned to IMGT reference sequences to assign V, D and J gene segments. For a sequence to be retained, at least a six-nucleotide match to both a V gene segment and a J gene segment was required. Rearrangements were classified as productive when the CDR3 lacked stop codons and remained in frame with V and J, and all other rearrangements were classified as non-productive. CDR3 was defined by IMGT convention, running from the second conserved V-encoded cysteine to the conserved J-encoded phenylalanine. In an earlier analysis of roughly 580 of the donors, sequences lacking an unambiguous match to a single V gene segment were excluded. An earlier analysis of fewer than 750 of the donors classified V segments as functional when productive rearrangements were above 56.7% and as segregating when the standard deviation between donors was above 5%. To diagnose cytomegalovirus status from the catalog of TCR beta chain sequences, a statistical classification framework was built. In a later analysis, TCR nucleotide sequences were compared against IMGT/GENE-DB human TR gene sequences so that V and J genes could be assigned. A later analysis assigned CDR3 sequences and most-parsimonious VDJ recombination scenarios with the TCRdist pipeline. In a later analysis, each TCR beta chain was defined by its CDR3 amino acid sequence together with its V-gene family, and reads without a unique V-gene family were excluded. To address suspected cross-contamination and a sequencing artifact, a later analysis removed roughly 640 highly shared, low-generation-probability nucleotide sequences. For each public chain, a later analysis derived a clonal expansion index from normalized ranks of inferred template counts within each repertoire. In a later analysis, generation probabilities were computed using a VDJ recombination model fitted to out-of-frame rearrangements, and the results were checked against IGoR. In a later analysis, TCR-TCR, TCR-HLA and TCR-CMV co-occurrence was scored with hypergeometric tests, and a repertoire-size bias correction was applied to TCR pairs. A later analysis estimated false discovery rates by permuting HLA or CMV assignments 20 times. A later analysis grouped co-occurring TCRs with DBSCAN, adding TCRdist sequence similarity when clustering within HLA-allele-positive subsets. Co-occurrence clustering excluded repertoires with fewer than 30,000 or more than 120,000 public chains, plus five with anomalous nucleotide sharing. TCRdb holds this immuneACCESS table with in-frame rearrangements only. Some clones are missing; in checked studies, unresolved V genes explain under half, and the rest has no known cause. V, J and clone size reflect that table, while D and trimming were determined from the DNA. The sample data list around 190,000 clones, and roughly 80% of these were observed just once. Around 3.6% of the sample is in the top ten clones.

This clone was observed at least ten times. Its cognate antigen has yet to be identified. No base quality information exists; no much larger clone differs at one position. The cohort comprised some 730 healthy bone marrow donors. All cohort members were sampled while nominally healthy, although unrecorded immune exposures were likely present. The donor was CMV seropositive and belonged to the group of some 290 seropositive cohort members. A peripheral blood sample was collected from each donor, and TCR beta sequencing was performed on peripheral blood mononuclear cells. Genomic DNA extraction from the blood cell samples was performed with the Qiagen DNeasy Blood Extraction Kit.

This receptor chain uses TRBV5-4 and TRBJ1-2; 7 bases in the junction line up with TRBD1. Sequencing was carried out using PBMCs. The TCR sequence derives from a man aged 40-50 years in good health and CMV-seropositive. The sequenced DNA is TGTGCCAGCAGCCCCAGGGGGGCGAGCTATGGCTACACCTTC. Its protein reads: CASSPRGASYGYTF.